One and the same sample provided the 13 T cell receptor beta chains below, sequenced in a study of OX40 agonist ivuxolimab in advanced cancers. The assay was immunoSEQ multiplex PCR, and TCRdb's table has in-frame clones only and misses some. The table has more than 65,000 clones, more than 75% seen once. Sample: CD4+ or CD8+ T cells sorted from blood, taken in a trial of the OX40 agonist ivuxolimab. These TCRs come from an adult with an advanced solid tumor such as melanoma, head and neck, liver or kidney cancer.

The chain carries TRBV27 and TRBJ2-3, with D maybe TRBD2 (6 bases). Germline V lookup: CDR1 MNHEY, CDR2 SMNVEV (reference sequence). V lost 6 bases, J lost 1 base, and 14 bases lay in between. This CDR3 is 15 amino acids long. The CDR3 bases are TGTGCCAGCAGAATGCGGGGACGGCGCACAGATACGCAGTATTTT. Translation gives CASRMRGRRTDTQYF.

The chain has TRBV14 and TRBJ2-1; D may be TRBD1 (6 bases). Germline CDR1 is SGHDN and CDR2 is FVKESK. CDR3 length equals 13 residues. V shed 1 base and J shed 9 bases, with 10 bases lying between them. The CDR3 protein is CASSQGGQLEQFF. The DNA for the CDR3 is TGTGCCAGCAGCCAAGGGGGGCAACTTGAGCAGTTCTTC. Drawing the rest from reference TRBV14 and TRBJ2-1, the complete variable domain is EAGVTQFPSHSVIEKGQTVTLRCDPISGHDNLYWYRRVMGKEIKFLLHFVKESKQDESGMPNNRFLAERTGGTYSTLKVQPAELEDSGVYFCASSQGGQLEQFFGPGTRLTVL.

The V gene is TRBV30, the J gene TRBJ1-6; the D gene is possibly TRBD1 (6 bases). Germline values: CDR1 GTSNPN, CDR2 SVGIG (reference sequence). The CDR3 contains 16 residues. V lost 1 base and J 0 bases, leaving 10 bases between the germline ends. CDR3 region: CAWSATGPSYNSPLHF. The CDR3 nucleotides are TGTGCCTGGAGTGCGACAGGACCCTCCTATAATTCACCCCTCCACTTT.

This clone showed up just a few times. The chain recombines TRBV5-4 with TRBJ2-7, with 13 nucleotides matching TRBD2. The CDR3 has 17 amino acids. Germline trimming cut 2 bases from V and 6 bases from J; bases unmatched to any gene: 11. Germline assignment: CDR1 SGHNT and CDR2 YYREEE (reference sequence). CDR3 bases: TGTGCCAGCAGCTTCCTGGGACTAGCGGGAACTCTAGGCGAGCAGTACTTC. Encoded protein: CASSFLGLAGTLGEQYF.

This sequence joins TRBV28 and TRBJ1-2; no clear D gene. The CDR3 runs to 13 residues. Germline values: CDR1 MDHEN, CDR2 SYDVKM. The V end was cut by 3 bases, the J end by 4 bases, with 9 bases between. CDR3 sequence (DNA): TGTGCCAGCAGTTTTCAGAACGTCTATGGCTACACCTTC. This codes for CASSFQNVYGYTF.

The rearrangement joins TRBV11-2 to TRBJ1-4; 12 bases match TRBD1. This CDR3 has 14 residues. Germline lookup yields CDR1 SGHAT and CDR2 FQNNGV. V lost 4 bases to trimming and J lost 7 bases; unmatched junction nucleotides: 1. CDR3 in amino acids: CASSWDRGLEKLFF. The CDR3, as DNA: TGTGCCAGCAGCTGGGACAGGGGGCTTGAAAAACTGTTTTTT. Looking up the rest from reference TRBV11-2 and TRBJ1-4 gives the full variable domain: EAGVAQSPRYKIIEKRQSVAFWCNPISGHATLYWYQQILGQGPKLLIQFQNNGVVDDSQLPKDRFSAERLKGVDSTLKIQPAKLEDSAVYLCASSWDRGLEKLFFGSGTQLSVL.

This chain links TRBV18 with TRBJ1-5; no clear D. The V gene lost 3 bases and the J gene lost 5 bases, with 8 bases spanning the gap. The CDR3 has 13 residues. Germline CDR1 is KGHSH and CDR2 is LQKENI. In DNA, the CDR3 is TGTGCCAGCTCACCCACGGTGGATCAGCCCCAGCATTTT. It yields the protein CASSPTVDQPQHF.

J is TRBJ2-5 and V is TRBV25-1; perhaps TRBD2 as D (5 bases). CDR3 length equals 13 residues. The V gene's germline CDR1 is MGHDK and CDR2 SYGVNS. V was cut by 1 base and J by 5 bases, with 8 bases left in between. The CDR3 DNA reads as TGTGCCAGCAGTGAATCGGGGAAGGAGACCCAGTACTTC. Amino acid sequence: CASSESGKETQYF.

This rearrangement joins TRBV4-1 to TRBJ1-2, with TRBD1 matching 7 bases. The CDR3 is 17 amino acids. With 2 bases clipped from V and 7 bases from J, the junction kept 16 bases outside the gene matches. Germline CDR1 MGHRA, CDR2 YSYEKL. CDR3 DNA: TGCGCCAGCAGCCAAAACAAACTCCGGGACAGATTTTCTGGCTACACCTTC. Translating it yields CASSQNKLRDRFSGYTF.

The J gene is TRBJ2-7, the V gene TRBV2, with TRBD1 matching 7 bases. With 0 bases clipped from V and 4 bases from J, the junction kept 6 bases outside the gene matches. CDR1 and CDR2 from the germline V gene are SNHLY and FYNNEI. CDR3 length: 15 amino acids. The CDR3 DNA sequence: TGTGCCAGCAGTGAAGCGGGACAGAGTTTATACGAGCAGTACTTC. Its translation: CASSEAGQSLYEQYF. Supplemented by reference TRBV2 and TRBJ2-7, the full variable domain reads EPEVTQTPSHQVTQMGQEVILRCVPISNHLYFYWYRQILGQKVEFLVSFYNNEISEKSEIFDDQFSVERPDGSNFTLKIRSTKLEDSAMYFCASSEAGQSLYEQYFGPGTRLTVT.

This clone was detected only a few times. The CDR3: CASSGGYGQPQHF. Here the CDR3 DNA reads TGTGCCAGCAGTGGAGGGTATGGTCAGCCCCAGCATTTT. The V gene is TRBV2, the J gene TRBJ1-5; D not certain. Trimming left V 4 bases short and J 6 bases short, with 10 bases between. The length of the CDR3 is 13 residues. CDR1 and CDR2 (germline): SNHLY, FYNNEI.

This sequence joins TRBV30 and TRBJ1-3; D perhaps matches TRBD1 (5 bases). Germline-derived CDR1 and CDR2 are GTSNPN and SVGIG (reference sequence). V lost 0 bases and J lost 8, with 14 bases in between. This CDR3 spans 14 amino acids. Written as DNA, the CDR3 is TGTGCCTGGAGTGTATTAGGGCAGGGACACACCATATATTTT. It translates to CAWSVLGQGHTIYF.

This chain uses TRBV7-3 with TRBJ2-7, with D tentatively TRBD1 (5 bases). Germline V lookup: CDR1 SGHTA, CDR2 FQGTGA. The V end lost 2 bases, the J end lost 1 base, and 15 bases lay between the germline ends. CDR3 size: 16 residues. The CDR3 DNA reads TGTGCCAGCAGCTTAGTCTCTGGGGCAGTTTCCTACGAGCAGTACTTC. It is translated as CASSLVSGAVSYEQYF. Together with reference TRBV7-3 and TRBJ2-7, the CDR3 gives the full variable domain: GAGVSQTPSNKVTEKGKYVELRCDPISGHTALYWYRQSLGQGPEFLIYFQGTGAADDSGLPNDRFFAVRPEGSVSTLKIQRTERGDSAVYLCASSLVSGAVSYEQYFGPGTRLTVT.